This T cell receptor (beta chain) was identified during a study of T cells in women clearing cervical HPV infection. Study outcomes and limitations: Richness differences could reflect unmeasured T-cell content per sample. Cases carried less TRBV6-7 than controls: about 0.1% versus 0.15%.

HPV was found by MY09/MY11 PCR and dot-blot genotyping. V lost 5 bases and J 4 bases, leaving 7 bases between the germline ends. The CDR3 sequence is 12 residues long. The V gene's germline CDR1 is SNHLY and CDR2 FYNNEI. A word on this clone: Its antigen remains unknown. The read stops 3 residues short of the end of the CDR3; the missing end is completed from the germline J gene.

Here immunoSEQ multiplex PCR was the method, and the copy in TCRdb shows in-frame clones only, minus some. The sample data list under 40,000 clones. J is TRBJ2-3 and V is TRBV2; no clear D. Sequencing was performed on blood buffy coat. The origin of this receptor is a woman between 18 and 70 years old with a cervical HPV16 infection that either progressed to CIN3+ or cleared (not recorded which). Here the CDR3 reads CASSLGPDTQYF. The part of the CDR3 DNA that was read is TGTGCCAGCAGTCTGGGCCCAGATACG.